This is a list of T cell receptor beta chains from one sample in a study of control samples from healthy donors and cancer patients. Using immunoSEQ multiplex PCR, the repertoire was profiled, and TCRdb retains in-frame clones only, with some absent. Of about 60,000 clones listed, roughly 86% are singletons. The source material was blood. The receptor set was obtained from a middle-aged man in good health. The CDR3 runs from the conserved cysteine through the conserved F or W. The order of the fields is D gene, J gene, V gene, clone size, CDR3 protein, CDR3 DNA. The D gene is left open where the match is weak. Some rows have no size entry. The others give once, few or many, or a class for an expanded clone.

d_gene: TRBD2; j_gene: TRBJ2-2; v_gene: TRBV9; abundance: NA; CDR3aa: CASSASGRAFGELFF; CDR3nt: TGTGCCAGCAGCGCAAGCGGGAGGGCGTTCGGGGAGCTGTTTTTT
d_gene: TRBD2; j_gene: TRBJ2-7; v_gene: TRBV18; abundance: once; CDR3aa: CASSPPITSGSLLYEQYF; CDR3nt: TGTGCCAGCTCACCACCGATTACTAGCGGGAGCCTTCTTTACGAGCAGTACTTC
d_gene: NA; j_gene: TRBJ2-1; v_gene: TRBV18; abundance: NA; CDR3aa: CASSLRNSEQFF; CDR3nt: TGTGCCAGCTCACTACGTAACAGTGAGCAGTTCTTC
d_gene: NA; j_gene: TRBJ2-5; v_gene: TRBV27; abundance: NA; CDR3aa: CASPVEEETQYF; CDR3nt: TGTGCCAGCCCAGTTGAGGAGGAGACCCAGTACTTC
d_gene: NA; j_gene: TRBJ2-7; v_gene: TRBV9; abundance: NA; CDR3aa: CASSVGPSYEQYF; CDR3nt: TGTGCCAGCTCTGTGGGACCTTCCTACGAGCAGTACTTC
d_gene: TRBD2; j_gene: TRBJ2-1; v_gene: TRBV18; abundance: NA; CDR3aa: CASSPPSGSNNEQFF; CDR3nt: TGTGCCAGCTCACCACCTAGCGGGAGTAATAATGAGCAGTTCTTC
d_gene: NA; j_gene: TRBJ2-3; v_gene: TRBV10-1; abundance: NA; CDR3aa: CASSEATDTQYF; CDR3nt: TGCGCCAGCAGTGAGGCTACAGATACGCAGTATTTT
d_gene: TRBD2; j_gene: TRBJ2-3; v_gene: TRBV27; abundance: NA; CDR3aa: CASSFIGGRLDTQYF; CDR3nt: TGTGCCAGCAGTTTTATCGGCGGGAGATTAGATACGCAGTATTTT
d_gene: TRBD1; j_gene: TRBJ2-1; v_gene: TRBV2; abundance: NA; CDR3aa: CASSGRDRGRNEQFF; CDR3nt: TGTGCCAGCAGTGGCCGGGACAGGGGGCGCAATGAGCAGTTCTTC
d_gene: TRBD1; j_gene: TRBJ2-6; v_gene: TRBV24-1; abundance: once; CDR3aa: CATGSGQDPLVLTF; CDR3nt: TGTGCCACCGGTTCCGGACAGGATCCCCTTGTCCTGACTTTC
d_gene: TRBD1; j_gene: TRBJ1-2; v_gene: TRBV30; abundance: NA; CDR3aa: CAWSSGGQGRNGYTF; CDR3nt: TGTGCCTGGAGTTCTGGGGGACAGGGGAGGAATGGCTACACCTTC
d_gene: TRBD1; j_gene: TRBJ2-1; v_gene: TRBV24-1; abundance: NA; CDR3aa: CATSPQGRDRERTEQFF; CDR3nt: TGTGCCACCAGTCCCCAAGGAAGGGACAGGGAGCGGACTGAGCAGTTCTTC
d_gene: NA; j_gene: TRBJ2-7; v_gene: TRBV6-5; abundance: few; CDR3aa: CASSYSPPRTQDEQYF; CDR3nt: TGTGCCAGCAGTTACTCACCCCCGAGGACCCAGGACGAGCAGTACTTC
d_gene: TRBD1; j_gene: TRBJ2-5; v_gene: TRBV6-5; abundance: NA; CDR3aa: CASSLRDSQETQYF; CDR3nt: TGTGCCAGCAGTCTCCGGGACAGTCAAGAGACCCAGTACTTC
d_gene: NA; j_gene: TRBJ2-1; v_gene: TRBV18; abundance: NA; CDR3aa: CASSPGMDSYNEQFF; CDR3nt: TGTGCCAGCTCACCAGGTATGGATTCCTACAATGAGCAGTTCTTC
d_gene: NA; j_gene: TRBJ2-1; v_gene: TRBV18; abundance: once; CDR3aa: CASSPLGTHGAFF; CDR3nt: TGTGCCAGCTCGCCCCTAGGGACTCACGGTGCGTTCTTC
d_gene: TRBD2; j_gene: TRBJ2-7; v_gene: TRBV28; abundance: NA; CDR3aa: CASRGSSGSAAYEQYF; CDR3nt: TGTGCCAGCAGAGGGTCTAGCGGGAGCGCAGCCTACGAGCAGTACTTC
d_gene: TRBD2; j_gene: TRBJ2-4; v_gene: TRBV19; abundance: NA; CDR3aa: CASTPVTGGLAKNIQYF; CDR3nt: TGTGCCAGTACCCCGGTAACGGGAGGACTAGCCAAAAACATTCAGTACTTC
d_gene: NA; j_gene: TRBJ2-1; v_gene: TRBV10-1; abundance: NA; CDR3aa: CASPPRSYNEQFF; CDR3nt: TGCGCCAGCCCCCCTAGATCCTACAATGAGCAGTTCTTC
d_gene: NA; j_gene: TRBJ1-3; v_gene: TRBV6-5; abundance: NA; CDR3aa: CASRGAGNTIYF; CDR3nt: TGTGCCAGCAGGGGTGCTGGAAACACCATATATTTT
d_gene: NA; j_gene: TRBJ1-1; v_gene: TRBV6-5; abundance: NA; CDR3aa: CASSPTGYLNTEAFF; CDR3nt: TGTGCCAGCAGCCCCACAGGGTACCTGAACACTGAAGCTTTCTTT
d_gene: NA; j_gene: TRBJ1-1; v_gene: TRBV28; abundance: NA; CDR3aa: CASSLSSGGNTEAFF; CDR3nt: TGTGCCAGCAGTTTATCGAGTGGGGGGAACACTGAAGCTTTCTTT
d_gene: NA; j_gene: TRBJ1-5; v_gene: TRBV21-1; abundance: NA; CDR3aa: CASSKVGVGQPQHF; CDR3nt: TGTGCCAGCAGCAAAGTGGGGGTGGGTCAGCCCCAGCATTTT
d_gene: NA; j_gene: TRBJ2-2; v_gene: TRBV11-2; abundance: NA; CDR3aa: CASSPQLTNTGELFF; CDR3nt: TGTGCCAGCAGCCCGCAACTTACGAACACCGGGGAGCTGTTTTTT
d_gene: TRBD1; j_gene: TRBJ1-2; v_gene: TRBV11-2; abundance: NA; CDR3aa: CASSLGVGGDGYTF; CDR3nt: TGTGCCAGCAGCTTAGGGGTAGGGGGCGATGGCTACACCTTC
d_gene: TRBD1; j_gene: TRBJ1-4; v_gene: TRBV19; abundance: NA; CDR3aa: CASSLRTGGKATNEKLFF; CDR3nt: TGTGCCAGTAGTCTGCGGACAGGGGGCAAGGCAACTAATGAAAAACTGTTTTTT
d_gene: NA; j_gene: TRBJ2-7; v_gene: TRBV23-1; abundance: NA; CDR3aa: CASRFVSYEQYF; CDR3nt: TGCGCCAGCCGGTTTGTCTCCTACGAGCAGTACTTC
d_gene: NA; j_gene: TRBJ2-2; v_gene: TRBV19; abundance: NA; CDR3aa: CASRRLGGAVPGELFF; CDR3nt: TGTGCCAGTAGGCGTTTGGGGGGCGCCGTCCCCGGGGAGCTGTTTTTT
d_gene: NA; j_gene: TRBJ2-1; v_gene: TRBV19; abundance: NA; CDR3aa: CASSINGGTYNEQFF; CDR3nt: TGTGCCAGTAGTATAAACGGCGGAACCTACAATGAGCAGTTCTTC
d_gene: TRBD1; j_gene: TRBJ1-5; v_gene: TRBV5-5; abundance: NA; CDR3aa: CASSAGTGSYSNQPQHF; CDR3nt: TGTGCCAGCAGCGCAGGGACAGGGTCGTATAGCAATCAGCCCCAGCATTTT
d_gene: NA; j_gene: TRBJ2-7; v_gene: TRBV20-1; abundance: NA; CDR3aa: CSASQKRDPTFAEQYF; CDR3nt: TGCAGTGCTAGTCAGAAACGGGATCCGACTTTTGCCGAGCAGTACTTC
d_gene: NA; j_gene: TRBJ2-1; v_gene: TRBV12-3/TRBV12-4; abundance: NA; CDR3aa: CASSTLAVEQFF; CDR3nt: TGTGCCAGCAGTACTCTAGCTGTAGAGCAGTTCTTC
d_gene: NA; j_gene: TRBJ1-1; v_gene: TRBV6-5; abundance: NA; CDR3aa: CASSYSVHTEAFF; CDR3nt: TGTGCCAGCAGTTACTCCGTCCACACTGAAGCTTTCTTT
d_gene: NA; j_gene: TRBJ2-5; v_gene: TRBV7-9; abundance: NA; CDR3aa: CASSSGGNTGGLETQYF; CDR3nt: TGTGCCAGCAGCTCTGGAGGGAACACCGGAGGTTTAGAGACCCAGTACTTC
d_gene: NA; j_gene: TRBJ2-1; v_gene: TRBV2; abundance: NA; CDR3aa: CASSDRPRGEQFF; CDR3nt: TGTGCCAGCAGCGACAGGCCAAGGGGTGAGCAGTTCTTC
d_gene: NA; j_gene: TRBJ1-6; v_gene: TRBV4-2; abundance: NA; CDR3aa: CASSQESTVDSPLHF; CDR3nt: TGTGCCAGCAGCCAAGAGAGTACAGTGGATTCACCCCTCCACTTT
d_gene: NA; j_gene: TRBJ2-2; v_gene: TRBV9; abundance: NA; CDR3aa: CASSVAKGNTGELFF; CDR3nt: TGTGCCAGCAGCGTAGCAAAGGGCAACACCGGGGAGCTGTTTTTT
d_gene: NA; j_gene: TRBJ1-2; v_gene: TRBV2; abundance: NA; CDR3aa: CASSGALGANGYTF; CDR3nt: TGTGCCAGCAGTGGGGCACTGGGGGCAAACGGCTACACCTTC
d_gene: TRBD1; j_gene: TRBJ1-2; v_gene: TRBV11-2; abundance: NA; CDR3aa: CASSPGGVFYGYTF; CDR3nt: TGTGCCAGCAGCCCAGGGGGGGTATTCTATGGCTACACCTTC
d_gene: TRBD2; j_gene: TRBJ2-1; v_gene: TRBV11-2; abundance: NA; CDR3aa: CASSLFGLTSGDNEQFF; CDR3nt: TGTGCCAGCAGCTTATTTGGTTTGACTAGCGGCGACAATGAGCAGTTCTTC
d_gene: NA; j_gene: TRBJ1-3; v_gene: TRBV7-9; abundance: NA; CDR3aa: CASSLVIQGTGNTIYF; CDR3nt: TGTGCCAGCAGCTTAGTAATCCAGGGCACTGGAAACACCATATATTTT
d_gene: NA; j_gene: TRBJ1-4; v_gene: TRBV7-8; abundance: once; CDR3aa: CASSQDSVNEKLFF; CDR3nt: TGTGCCAGCAGCCAGGACAGCGTTAATGAAAAACTGTTTTTT
d_gene: NA; j_gene: TRBJ1-1; v_gene: TRBV6-5; abundance: NA; CDR3aa: CASSYHLTGRTEAFF; CDR3nt: TGTGCCAGCAGTTACCATCTTACAGGACGGACTGAAGCTTTCTTT
d_gene: NA; j_gene: TRBJ1-6; v_gene: TRBV3-1/TRBV3-2; abundance: NA; CDR3aa: CASSQDDSPLHF; CDR3nt: TGTGCCAGCAGCCAAGATGATTCACCCCTCCACTTT